This T cell receptor beta chain was captured by sequencing in a study of vaccination and CD4 T cells after COVID-19. Researchers used the Oncomine TCR Beta short-read assay to sequence DNA from cultured CD4+ T cells. A single record per CDR3 protein comes from TCRdb applying MiXCR to the PCR reads. The sample yields around 20,000 distinct CDR3 sequences, about 48% seen once. This clonotype was seen only a few times. Its antigen is undetermined. Treatment here: roughly 11-day PBMC culture with coronavirus spike peptide pools or control peptides (ViraFEST assay). This clonotype was sampled from a human donor who had recovered from COVID-19. Sequencing input: CD4+ T cells from blood, cultured in vitro.

As DNA, the CDR3 is TGTGCCAGTACCTATGGAGAAAACTATGGCTACACCTTC. Translated: CASTYGENYGYTF. The chain combines TRBV19 with TRBJ1-2; D ambiguous. Germline V gene lookup returns CDR1 LNHDA and CDR2 SQIVND (reference sequence). V was clipped by 7 bases and J by 2 bases, with 11 bases between them. This CDR3 is built from 13 residues.